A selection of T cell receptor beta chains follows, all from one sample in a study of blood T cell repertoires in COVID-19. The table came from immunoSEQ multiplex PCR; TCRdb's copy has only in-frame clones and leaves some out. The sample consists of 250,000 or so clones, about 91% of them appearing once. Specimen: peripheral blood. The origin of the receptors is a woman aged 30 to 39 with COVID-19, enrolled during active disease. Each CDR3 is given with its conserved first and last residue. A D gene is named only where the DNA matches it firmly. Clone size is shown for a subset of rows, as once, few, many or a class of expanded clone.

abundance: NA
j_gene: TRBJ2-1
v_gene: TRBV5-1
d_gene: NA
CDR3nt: TGCGCCAGCAGCTTGGCCTCAGTTCCCACTGAGCAGTTCTTC
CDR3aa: CASSLASVPTEQFF

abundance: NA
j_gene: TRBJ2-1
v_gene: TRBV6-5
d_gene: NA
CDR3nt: TGTGCCAGCAGTTACTCGGCCGGGAACAATGAGCAGTTCTTC
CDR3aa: CASSYSAGNNEQFF

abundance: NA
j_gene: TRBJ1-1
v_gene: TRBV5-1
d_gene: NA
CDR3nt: TGCGCCAGCAGCTTGGTGGGCGCGCAGGGAAGAGAAGCTTTCTTT
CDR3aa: CASSLVGAQGREAFF

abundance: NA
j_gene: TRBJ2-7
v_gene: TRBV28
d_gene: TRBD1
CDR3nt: TGTGCCAGCAGTCCTGGGGGGGACAGGGGGCTTCTCGAGCAGTACTTC
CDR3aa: CASSPGGDRGLLEQYF

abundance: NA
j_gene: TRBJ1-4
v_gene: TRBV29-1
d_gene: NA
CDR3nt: TGCAGCGCCCGGGGGGCCCGGAAACTGTTTTTT
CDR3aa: CSARGARKLFF

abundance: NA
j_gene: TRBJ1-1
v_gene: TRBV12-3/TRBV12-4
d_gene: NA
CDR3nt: TGTGCTTCCGTCAGGCAGACGAACACTGAAGCTTTCTTT
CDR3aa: CASVRQTNTEAFF

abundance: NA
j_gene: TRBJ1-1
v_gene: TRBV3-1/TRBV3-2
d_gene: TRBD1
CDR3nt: TGTGCCAGCAGCCAAGTACAGGGGGGGACTGAAGCTTTCTTT
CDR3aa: CASSQVQGGTEAFF

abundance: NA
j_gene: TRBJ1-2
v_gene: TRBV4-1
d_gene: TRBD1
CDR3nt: TGCGCCAGCAGCCAAGCCTCGACAGGGAATTTCTATGGCTACACCTTC
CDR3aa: CASSQASTGNFYGYTF

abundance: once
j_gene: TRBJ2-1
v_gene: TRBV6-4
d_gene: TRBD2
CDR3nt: TGTGCCAGCAGTGACTCACCTAGCGGCACATCCTACAATGAGCAGTTCTTC
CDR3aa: CASSDSPSGTSYNEQFF

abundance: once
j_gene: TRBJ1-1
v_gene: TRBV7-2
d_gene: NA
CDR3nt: TGTGCCAGCATCCCGGGGAGAGGCACTGAAGCTTTCTTT
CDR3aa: CASIPGRGTEAFF

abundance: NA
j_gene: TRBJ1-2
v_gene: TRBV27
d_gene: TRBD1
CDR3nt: TGTGCCAGCAGTTTAACTGGGACAGGGTATGGCTACACCTTC
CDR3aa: CASSLTGTGYGYTF

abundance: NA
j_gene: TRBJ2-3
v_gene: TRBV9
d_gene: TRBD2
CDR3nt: TGTGCCAGCAACCCGGGACTAGCGGACCCGGATACGCAGTATTTT
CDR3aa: CASNPGLADPDTQYF

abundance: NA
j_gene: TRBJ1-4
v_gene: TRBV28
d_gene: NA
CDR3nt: TGTGCCAGCAGACTACAGGGTGCTAATGAAAAACTGTTTTTT
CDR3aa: CASRLQGANEKLFF

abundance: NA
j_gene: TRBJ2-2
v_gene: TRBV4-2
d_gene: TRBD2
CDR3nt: TGTGCCAGCAGCCAACGTTTAGCTAGCGGGGGAGGGGAGCTATCGGGGGAGCTGTTTTTT
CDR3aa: CASSQRLASGGGELSGELFF

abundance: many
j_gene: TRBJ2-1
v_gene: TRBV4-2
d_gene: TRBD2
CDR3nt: TGTGCCAGCAGCCAGGTGGGACTAGCGGGGGGGTATAGCTCCTACAATGAGCAGTTCTTC
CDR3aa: CASSQVGLAGGYSSYNEQFF

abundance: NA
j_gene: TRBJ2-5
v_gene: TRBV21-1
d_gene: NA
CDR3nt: TGTGCCAGCAGCGCCCCCTTTTACAGGGGGGGAGAGACCCAGTACTTC
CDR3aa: CASSAPFYRGGETQYF

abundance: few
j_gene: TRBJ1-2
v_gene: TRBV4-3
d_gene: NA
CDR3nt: TGCGCCAGCAGCCAAGACAGGACAGCCTATGGCTACACCTTC
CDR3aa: CASSQDRTAYGYTF

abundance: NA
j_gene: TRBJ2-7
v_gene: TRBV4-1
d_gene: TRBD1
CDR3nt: TGCGCCAGCAGCCGGATAATAGGGACAGTAGAGCGCGAGCAGTACTTC
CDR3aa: CASSRIIGTVEREQYF

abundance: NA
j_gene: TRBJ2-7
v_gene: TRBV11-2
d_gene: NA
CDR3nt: TGTGCCAGCAGCTTGGGCAGAGTGTCCTACGAGCAGTACTTC
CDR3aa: CASSLGRVSYEQYF

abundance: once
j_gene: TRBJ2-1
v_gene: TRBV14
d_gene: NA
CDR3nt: TGTGCCAGCAGCCAACATCCGCGGAGCTCCTACAATGAGCAGTTCTTC
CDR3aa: CASSQHPRSSYNEQFF

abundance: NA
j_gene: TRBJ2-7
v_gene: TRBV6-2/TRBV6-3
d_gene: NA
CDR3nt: TGTGCCAGCAGTTACGGGGGCAGCCTATACGAGCAGTACTTC
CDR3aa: CASSYGGSLYEQYF

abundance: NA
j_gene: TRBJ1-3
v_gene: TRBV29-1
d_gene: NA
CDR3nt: TGCAGCGTTGTGGGGGGGGAGGGCTCTGGAAACACCATATATTTT
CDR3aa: CSVVGGEGSGNTIYF

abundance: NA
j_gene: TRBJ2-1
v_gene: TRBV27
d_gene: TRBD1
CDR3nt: TGTGCCAGCAGTTTATTATACGACAGGGGTACCTACAATGAGCAGTTCTTC
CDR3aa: CASSLLYDRGTYNEQFF

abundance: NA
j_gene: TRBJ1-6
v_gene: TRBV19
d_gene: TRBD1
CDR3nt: TGTGCCACGTCGAAGACCGGGACAGAAGGTTCACCCCTCCACTTT
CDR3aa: CATSKTGTEGSPLHF

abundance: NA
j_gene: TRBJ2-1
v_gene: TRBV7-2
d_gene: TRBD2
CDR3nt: TGTGCCAGCAGCCCTACTAGCGGGGGCCGCTCCTACAATGAGCAGTTCTTC
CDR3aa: CASSPTSGGRSYNEQFF

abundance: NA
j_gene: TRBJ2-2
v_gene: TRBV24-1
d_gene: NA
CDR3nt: TGTGCCACCAGTGATTTCAAGAACACCGGGGAGCTGTTTTTT
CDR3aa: CATSDFKNTGELFF

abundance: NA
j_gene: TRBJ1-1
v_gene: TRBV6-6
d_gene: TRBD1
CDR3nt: TGTGCCAGCAGTAAAGACAGGGTTGGTGAAGCTTTCTTT
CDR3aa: CASSKDRVGEAFF

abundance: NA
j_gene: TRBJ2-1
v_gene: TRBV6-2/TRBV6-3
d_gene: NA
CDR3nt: TGTGCCAGCAGTCACCCTTTTTCCCGGGGCAATGAGCAGTTCTTC
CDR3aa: CASSHPFSRGNEQFF

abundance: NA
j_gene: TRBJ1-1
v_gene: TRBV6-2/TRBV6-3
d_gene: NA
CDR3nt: TGTGCCAGCAGTTACTCGATTGGGAGCACTGAAGCTTTCTTT
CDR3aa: CASSYSIGSTEAFF

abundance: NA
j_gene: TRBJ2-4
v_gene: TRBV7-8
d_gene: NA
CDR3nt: TGTGCCAGCAGCTTAGGGACAGAGGGAAACATTCAGTACTTC
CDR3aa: CASSLGTEGNIQYF

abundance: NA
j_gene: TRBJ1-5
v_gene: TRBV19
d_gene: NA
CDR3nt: TGTGCCAGTAGTCAGGGAAATCAGCCCCAGCATTTT
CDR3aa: CASSQGNQPQHF

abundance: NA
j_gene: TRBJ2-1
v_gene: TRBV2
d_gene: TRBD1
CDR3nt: TGTGCCAGCAGTGACGGACAGGGAAATTTGGGGCAGTTCTTC
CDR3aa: CASSDGQGNLGQFF

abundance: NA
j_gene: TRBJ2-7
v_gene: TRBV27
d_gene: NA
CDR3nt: TGTGCCAGCAGTTTATCGATAGGGAGCTCCTACGAGCAGTACTTC
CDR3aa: CASSLSIGSSYEQYF